One T cell receptor (beta chain) is described in this entry. Antigen unknown. Those with chemo-refractory metastatic non-small-cell lung cancer were treated with focal radiation combined with CTLA-4 blockade using ipilimumab. The sample originates from a study of radiotherapy plus CTLA-4 blockade in lung cancer. Across the study: There were objective responses in around 18% of patients, and around 32% had disease control.

Study findings and constraints: Early blood T cell clone dynamics reportedly forecast response best, with interferon-beta. After treatment with radiotherapy plus ipilimumab, TCR clones that came from the tumor expanded in blood.

The repertoire was sequenced with immunoSEQ multiplex PCR; TCRdb's copy has only in-frame clones and lacks some. The sample has roughly 75,000 clones, roughly 79% seen once. This receptor was obtained from a human donor with non-small cell lung cancer whose response to radiotherapy plus ipilimumab could not be evaluated. Some clones in this sample may be carry-over from other donors' samples. Here the sequenced sample was peripheral blood, taken from a patient treated with radiotherapy plus ipilimumab.

This CDR3 is CASSWRTGRGEKLFF. The CDR3 DNA reads as TGTGCCAGCAGTTGGAGGACAGGGCGGGGCGAAAAACTGTTTTTT. The rearrangement joins TRBV28 to TRBJ1-4, with 8 bases matching TRBD1. With V trimmed by 4 bases and J by 8 bases, 9 bases remained unmatched. CDR3 size: 15 residues. Per the germline V gene, CDR1 is MDHEN and CDR2 is SYDVKM.